Below are 4 T cell receptor beta chains sequenced from a single sample in a study of blood T cell repertoires in COVID-19. This table comes from immunoSEQ multiplex PCR, and its TCRdb copy is limited to in-frame clones, with some not included. Of fewer than 200,000 clones listed, 80% to 90% are singletons. Sequencing was performed on peripheral blood. These receptors were collected from a woman in her forties or fifties with acute or convalescent COVID-19.

This clone has a single count. The chain carries TRBV6-6 and TRBJ2-2, with 7 bases identical to TRBD1. The CDR3 is 17 residues long. Germline values: CDR1 MNHNY, CDR2 SVGAGI (reference sequence). J lost 3 bases, V lost 5 bases, and 12 bases had no gene match. CDR3 sequence (DNA): TGTGCCAGCAGTCCCCCCCACAGGGGAAGTGACACCGGGGAGCTGTTTTTT. Translation gives CASSPPHRGSDTGELFF.

Note on this clone: Other DNA sequences in this specimen translate into the identical CDR3. The rearrangement links TRBV30 to TRBJ2-5; TRBD2 might be the D (5 bases). This CDR3 is 13 amino acids long. Germline V gene lookup returns CDR1 GTSNPN and CDR2 SVGIG (reference sequence). The V gene lost 0 bases and the J gene lost 5 bases, with 10 bases spanning the gap. The CDR3 sequence: CAWSVTRGETQYF. The CDR3 DNA sequence: TGTGCCTGGAGTGTAACTCGGGGTGAGACCCAGTACTTC.

The chain carries TRBV24-1 and TRBJ2-7; 8 positions agree with TRBD2. CDR1 is KGHDR, CDR2 SFDVKD, per germline. V gave up 4 bases and J gave up 3 bases; unmatched junction bases: 7. The CDR3 loop spans 15 amino acids. CDR3 sequence (DNA): TGTGCCACCAGTGAAGGAGCGGGGGCGGACTACGAGCAGTACTTC. It yields the protein CATSEGAGADYEQYF.

The chain links TRBV19 to TRBJ2-5; TRBD1 agrees at 8 bases. V lost 5 bases and J lost 5; bases outside the gene matches: 10. The CDR3 is made up of 15 amino acids. CDR1 and CDR2 (germline): LNHDA, SQIVND (reference sequence). CDR3 loop: CASSFRDRFAETQYF. The DNA of the CDR3 is TGTGCCAGTAGTTTCCGGGACAGGTTCGCCGAGACCCAGTACTTC.